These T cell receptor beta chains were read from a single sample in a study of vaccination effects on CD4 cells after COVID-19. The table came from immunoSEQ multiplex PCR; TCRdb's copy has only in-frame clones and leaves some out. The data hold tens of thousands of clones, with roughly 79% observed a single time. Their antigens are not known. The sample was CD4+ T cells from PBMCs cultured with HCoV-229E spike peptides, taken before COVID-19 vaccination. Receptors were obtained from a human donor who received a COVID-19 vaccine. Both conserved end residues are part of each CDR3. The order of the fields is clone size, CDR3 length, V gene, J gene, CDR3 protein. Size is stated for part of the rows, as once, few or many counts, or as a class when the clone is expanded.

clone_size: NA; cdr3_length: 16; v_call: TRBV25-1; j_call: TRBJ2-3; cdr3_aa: CASSEIQGRGTDTQYF
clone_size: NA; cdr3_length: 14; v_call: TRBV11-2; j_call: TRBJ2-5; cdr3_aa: CASSLRGTVETQYF
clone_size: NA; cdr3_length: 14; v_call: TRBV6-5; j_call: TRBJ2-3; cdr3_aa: CASSRPSGTDTQYF
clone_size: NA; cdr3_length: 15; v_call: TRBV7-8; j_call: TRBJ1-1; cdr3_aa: CASSAVGGDNTEAFF
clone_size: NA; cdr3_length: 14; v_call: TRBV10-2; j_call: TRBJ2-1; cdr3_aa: CASSFNREPNEQFF
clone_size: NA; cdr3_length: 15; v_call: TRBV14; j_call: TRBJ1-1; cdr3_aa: CASSPERHRNTEAFF
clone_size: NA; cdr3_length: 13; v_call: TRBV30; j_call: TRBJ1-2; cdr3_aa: CAWSQSTGNGYTF
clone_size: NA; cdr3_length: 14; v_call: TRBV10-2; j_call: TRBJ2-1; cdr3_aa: CASIAGGSYNEQFF
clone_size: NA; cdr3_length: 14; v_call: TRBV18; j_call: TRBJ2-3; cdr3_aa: CASSPSLGTDTQYF
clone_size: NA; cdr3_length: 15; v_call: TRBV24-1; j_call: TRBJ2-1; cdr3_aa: CATSDPGQGLNEQFF
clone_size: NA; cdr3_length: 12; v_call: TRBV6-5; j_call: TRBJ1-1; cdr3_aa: CASRRLTGGAFF
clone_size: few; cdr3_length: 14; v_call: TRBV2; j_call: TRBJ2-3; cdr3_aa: CASRDNRVTDTQYF
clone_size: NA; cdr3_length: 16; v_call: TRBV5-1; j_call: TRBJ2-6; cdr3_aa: CASSLVPGAGANVLTF
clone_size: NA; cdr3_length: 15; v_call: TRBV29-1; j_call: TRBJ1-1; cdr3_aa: CSVAGTGGGSTEAFF
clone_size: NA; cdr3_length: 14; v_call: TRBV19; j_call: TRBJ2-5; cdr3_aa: CASSTGLSIETQYF
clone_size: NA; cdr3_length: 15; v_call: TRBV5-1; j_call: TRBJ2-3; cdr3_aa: CASSLWGGSADTQYF
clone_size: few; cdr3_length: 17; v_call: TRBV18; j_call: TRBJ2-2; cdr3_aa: CASSQYDRASNTGELFF
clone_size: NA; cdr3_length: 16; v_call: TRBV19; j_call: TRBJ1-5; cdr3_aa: CASTLDRSHSNQPQHF
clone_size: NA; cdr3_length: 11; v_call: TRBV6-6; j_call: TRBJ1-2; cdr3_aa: CASSNRGGYTF
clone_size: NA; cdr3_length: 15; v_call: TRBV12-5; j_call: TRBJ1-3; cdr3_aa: CASGLDRRTGNTIYF
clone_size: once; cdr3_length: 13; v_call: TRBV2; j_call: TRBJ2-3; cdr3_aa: CASQRAHTDTQYF
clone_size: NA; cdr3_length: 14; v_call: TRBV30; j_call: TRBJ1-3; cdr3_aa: CAWSLGAPGNTIYF